This TCR beta chain was identified in a study of control samples from healthy donors and cancer patients (dated by TCRdb to the early 2020s). Taken from the germline V gene, the CDR1 and CDR2 loops are MNHEY and SVGEGT. Trimming takes 5 bases from V and 16 bases from J, and the germline ends sit 15 bases apart. The CDR3 holds 12 amino acids from the cysteine to the phenylalanine. Left in the record is the CDR3 DNA by itself, 36 bases read in frame from the first base. A note on this clone: Which antigen it targets is not known. Base qualities are missing; no much larger clone stands one base away.

The library was prepared using the immunoSEQ multiplex PCR assay. This immuneACCESS table, as held by TCRdb, lists in-frame sequences with V and J called but not all clones. Of the missing ones, under half trace to an unresolved V gene in checked studies; the others have no known cause. The sample table holds 200,000 or so clones, of which about 90% were seen once. The ten largest clones capture over 1.5% of the sample. The chain is made from TRBV6-2 or TRBV6-3 and TRBJ1-6; the best D guess is TRBD1, with 5 bases matching. The TCR was taken from a man aged 30 to 45 in good health. What was sequenced was blood. The DNA sequence is TGTGCCAGCAGTGGCACAGGACGCGAGCTCCACTTT. The translation is CASSGTGRELHF.